Below, 31 T cell receptor beta chains from the same sample are listed, as sequenced in a study of shared clonotypes between healthy human individuals. The assay was immunoSEQ multiplex PCR, and TCRdb's table has in-frame clones only and misses some. The data hold roughly 500,000 clones, with 95% to 97% observed a single time. Sequenced material: naive CD4+ T cells sorted from blood. Subset given: CD45RA+ positively selected. These receptors originate from a woman aged 25 to 39 in good health.

This clone came up a few times. The chain is built from TRBV6-1 and TRBJ2-7; D is ambiguous. CDR3 length equals 14 residues. Germline V gene data show CDR1 as MNHNS and CDR2 as SASEGT. The ends were cut back, 7 bases at V and 2 bases at J, with 15 bases in the middle. The CDR3, as DNA: TGTGCCAGCAAGGCGGACCCCGGACCCTACGAGCAGTACTTC. It yields the protein CASKADPGPYEQYF.

This clone was seen a single time. The chain couples TRBV2 to TRBJ2-7; 11 nucleotides match TRBD2. Unmatched junction bases numbered 12, after V lost 8 bases and J lost 12 bases. This CDR3 comprises 13 residues. Germline values: CDR1 SNHLY, CDR2 FYNNEI. The CDR3 region has the DNA TGTGCCAGCTGGTGGGGGACTAGCGGTCGCCCGTACTTC. Its protein product is CASWWGTSGRPYF.

The chain couples TRBV6-6 to TRBJ1-5, with 9 bases matching TRBD1. Looked up from germline, CDR1 is MNHNY and CDR2 is SVGAGI (reference sequence). This CDR3 has 14 residues. V lost 10 bases to trimming and J lost 4 bases; unmatched junction nucleotides: 8. The CDR3 here is CAIRPGTGNQPQHF. For the CDR3, the DNA is TGTGCCATCCGACCCGGGACAGGGAATCAGCCCCAGCATTTT.

The V and J genes are TRBV28 and TRBJ2-3, with 9 bases aligning to TRBD1. The trim removed 7 bases at V and 7 bases at J, leaving 6 bases unmatched. Germline CDR1 and CDR2: MDHEN and SYDVKM. The CDR3 length is 13 residues. The DNA for the CDR3 is TGTGCCAGCATACCACAGGGGGCGTATACGCAGTATTTT. This sequence encodes CASIPQGAYTQYF.

This clone was found once. The genes are TRBV6-5 and TRBJ1-5, with D uncertain. The CDR3 is 13 amino acids. V was shortened by 3 bases and J by 4 bases, with 7 bases between the two germline ends. Germline V gives CDR1 MNHEY, CDR2 SVGAGI. The CDR3 coding sequence is TGTGCCAGCAGTTATTCAACAAATCAGCCCCAGCATTTT. Amino acid sequence: CASSYSTNQPQHF.

The chain is built from TRBV5-6 and TRBJ2-5; D may be TRBD2 (6 bases). The germline V gene has CDR1 SGHDT and CDR2 YYEEEE. The CDR3 has 16 residues. Trimming took 2 bases from V and 5 from J, leaving 19 bases between them. This CDR3 is CASSLGRLRDCETQYF. The CDR3 DNA sequence: TGTGCCAGCAGCTTAGGTAGGTTGCGGGATTGTGAGACCCAGTACTTC. Full variable domain (remainder filled in from reference TRBV5-6 and TRBJ2-5): DAGVTQSPTHLIKTRGQQVTLRCSPKSGHDTVSWYQQALGQGPQFIFQYYEEEERQRGNFPDRFSGHQFPNYSSELNVNALLLGDSALYLCASSLGRLRDCETQYFGPGTRLLVL.

This rearrangement joins TRBV7-2 to TRBJ1-4; no clear D gene. From germline, CDR1 is SGHTA and CDR2 FQGNSA. V dropped 5 bases and J dropped 2 bases, with 15 bases sitting between them. The CDR3 covers 16 residues. The CDR3 here is CASSLTGRTTNEKLFF. In nucleotides, the CDR3 is TGTGCCAGCAGCCTGACGGGCAGGACGACTAATGAAAAACTGTTTTTT. The full variable domain, completed using reference TRBV7-2 and TRBJ1-4, is GAGVSQSPSNKVTEKGKDVELRCDPISGHTALYWYRQSLGQGLEFLIYFQGNSAPDKSGLPSDRFSAERTGGSVSTLTIQRTQQEDSAVYLCASSLTGRTTNEKLFFGSGTQLSVL.

The V and J genes are TRBV19 and TRBJ1-2, with unresolved D. CDR1 and CDR2 (germline): LNHDA, SQIVND (reference sequence). This CDR3 region has 14 residues. Trimming removed 6 bases at V and 0 bases at J, with 11 bases between. DNA for the CDR3: TGTGCCAGTAGGCCAGGACCGCCTAACTATGGCTACACCTTC. It codes for CASRPGPPNYGYTF.

The CDR3: CASSYSGDKAYNEQFF. Here the CDR3 DNA reads TGTGCCAGCAGTTACTCTGGGGACAAAGCCTACAATGAGCAGTTCTTC. This chain links TRBV6-5 with TRBJ2-1; weak D call: TRBD1 (6 bases). The CDR3 is 16 residues long. Germline V gene lookup returns CDR1 MNHEY and CDR2 SVGAGI. V lost 0 bases and J lost 2, with 11 bases in between.

The rearrangement joins TRBV11-2 to TRBJ2-7; D might be TRBD1 (5 bases). The length of the CDR3 is 14 residues. V was shortened by 5 bases and J by 5 bases, with 16 bases between the two germline ends. Germline V CDR1 and CDR2: SGHAT, FQNNGV. The CDR3 coding sequence is TGTGCCAGCAGCCAAGGGTGGCAGGGTAACGAGCAGTACTTC. As protein: CASSQGWQGNEQYF.

The chain employs TRBV30 and TRBJ1-1; 7 bases match TRBD1. CDR3 length: 14 residues. Looked up from germline, CDR1 is GTSNPN and CDR2 is SVGIG (reference sequence). Trimming removed 3 bases from V and 3 bases from J; junction bases left unmatched: 7. The CDR3, as DNA: TGTGCCTGGAGGAAAAACAGGGGTTACACTGAAGCTTTCTTT. It codes for CAWRKNRGYTEAFF. Looking up the rest from reference TRBV30 and TRBJ1-1 gives the full variable domain: SQTIHQWPATLVQPVGSPLSLECTVEGTSNPNLYWYRQAAGRGLQLLFYSVGIGQISSEVPQNLSASRPQDRQFILSSKKLLLSDSGFYLCAWRKNRGYTEAFFGQGTRLTVV.

The chain is built from TRBV11-2 and TRBJ2-5; either TRBD1 or TRBD2 may supply D (5 bases each). Trimming took 5 bases from V and 4 from J, leaving 17 bases between them. The CDR3 runs 15 residues. The germline V gene has CDR1 SGHAT and CDR2 FQNNGV. CDR3 region: CASSTQGLGRETQYF. Here the CDR3 DNA reads TGTGCCAGCAGCACTCAGGGTTTAGGGAGAGAGACCCAGTACTTC.

The genes are TRBV7-9 and TRBJ2-7; D is uncertain. Germline lookup yields CDR1 SEHNR and CDR2 FQNEAQ (reference sequence). The CDR3 has 10 amino acids. V dropped 1 base and J dropped 5 bases, with 0 bases sitting between them. The CDR3 bases are TGTGCCAGCAGCTTAGACGAGCAGTACTTC. This encodes CASSLDEQYF.

The gene calls are TRBV27 and TRBJ1-1; D remains ambiguous. The germline V and J ends were trimmed by 0 bases and 4 bases, with 6 bases remaining between them. The CDR3 contains 13 residues. Germline assignment: CDR1 MNHEY and CDR2 SMNVEV (reference sequence). CDR3 in amino acids: CASSLSIGTEAFF. The CDR3 DNA reads TGTGCCAGCAGTTTATCGATAGGCACTGAAGCTTTCTTT.

This clone is a singleton in its sample. The gene calls are TRBV6-5 and TRBJ2-3; 11 bases agree with TRBD2. This CDR3 has 15 amino acids. Losses at the gene ends were 2 bases for V and 7 bases for J; bases not matched to a gene: 5. CDR1 and CDR2 (germline): MNHEY, SVGAGI. The CDR3 sequence is CASSYGSGRAYTQYF. The CDR3 bases are TGTGCCAGCAGTTACGGTAGCGGGAGGGCATATACGCAGTATTTT.

This chain joins TRBV6-1 and TRBJ2-2, with 8 bases that match TRBD2. The V and J ends lost 3 bases and 0 bases, in that order; junction bases with no gene match: 6. Germline CDR1 is MNHNS and CDR2 is SASEGT. CDR3 length: 17 residues. The CDR3 sequence: CASSDLRGATNTGELFF. CDR3 nucleotides: TGTGCCAGCAGTGATTTGCGGGGGGCAACGAACACCGGGGAGCTGTTTTTT.

As regards this clone: This CDR3 is also generated by other DNA sequences in the sample. The CDR3 is CASSSGTGDEKLFF. As DNA, the CDR3 is TGTGCCAGCAGTTCTGGGACAGGGGATGAAAAACTGTTTTTT. V gene TRBV28 combines with J gene TRBJ1-4, with 10 bases identical to TRBD1. This CDR3 spans 14 amino acids. CDR1 and CDR2 (germline): MDHEN, SYDVKM. J lost 6 bases, V lost 4 bases, and 2 bases had no gene match.

The V gene is TRBV19, the J gene TRBJ1-6; TRBD1 matches 9 bases. V shed 8 bases, J shed 1 base, and the junction held 0 bases outside the gene matches. Per germline, CDR1 LNHDA and CDR2 SQIVND (reference sequence). The CDR3 consists of 14 residues. The CDR3, as DNA: TGTGCCAGTGGACAGGGGTCCTATAATTCACCCCTCCACTTT. Its translation: CASGQGSYNSPLHF.

CDR3 coding DNA: TGTGCCAGCAGCCGGCCGGGACAGAAGGAGAGGGGCTACACCTTC. Translation gives CASSRPGQKERGYTF. The rearrangement links TRBV5-4 to TRBJ1-2; 7 bases match TRBD1. In germline, CDR1 is SGHNT, CDR2 YYREEE (reference sequence). J was trimmed by 8 bases and V by 4 bases; bases with no gene match: 14. The CDR3 has 15 residues.

The rearrangement joins TRBV20-1 to TRBJ2-7; D is perhaps TRBD1 or TRBD2 (5 bases each). This CDR3 region has 11 residues. The ends were cut back, 2 bases at V and 6 bases at J, with 8 bases in the middle. CDR1 DFQATT and CDR2 SNEGSKA come from the germline V gene (reference sequence). DNA for the CDR3: TGCAGTGCTAGATTTGGGGGCGAGCAGTACTTC. Its translation: CSARFGGEQYF.

CDR3 protein: CASSLQGTSRETQYF. In nucleotides, the CDR3 is TGTGCCAGCAGCTTACAAGGGACTAGTCGAGAGACCCAGTACTTC. The chain uses TRBV7-3 and TRBJ2-5, with 8 bases lining up with TRBD2. The germline V gene encodes CDR1 SGHTA and CDR2 FQGTGA. This CDR3 region has 15 residues. Trimming at V came to 2 bases and at J to 4 bases, leaving 6 bases not matched to a gene.

The rearrangement links TRBV7-8 to TRBJ1-5, with D perhaps matching TRBD1 (5 bases). The V gene lost 0 bases and the J gene lost 4 bases, with 10 bases spanning the gap. CDR1 and CDR2 from the germline V gene are SGHVS and FQNEAQ. The CDR3 has 15 residues. The CDR3 DNA follows: TGTGCCAGCAGCTTAGCCGGGGGTAGAAATCAGCCCCAGCATTTT. As protein: CASSLAGGRNQPQHF.

A note on this clone: At one boundary the junction diverges from the germline segment, which might be a read error. This sequence joins TRBV25-1 and TRBJ2-1; TRBD2 aligns across 12 bases. Germline V gives CDR1 MGHDK, CDR2 SYGVNS. This CDR3 has 14 amino acids. CDR3: CASSESTSGRGTVF. CDR3 nucleotides: TGTGCCAGCAGTGAATCGACTAGCGGGAGAGGAACGGTCTTC.

In this sample, this clone turned up once. The chain couples TRBV6-5 to TRBJ1-2; D is possibly TRBD1 (6 bases). Trimming removed 8 bases from V and 4 bases from J, with 11 bases in between. This CDR3 has 12 amino acids. Germline V gives CDR1 MNHEY, CDR2 SVGAGI. CDR3 nucleotides: TGTGCCAGCTTAGGACAGATCTATGGCTACACCTTC. Its translation is CASLGQIYGYTF.

This rearrangement joins TRBV28 to TRBJ1-4; D is ambiguous. Germline V gene lookup returns CDR1 MDHEN and CDR2 SYDVKM. The V end was cut by 6 bases, the J end by 0 bases, with 8 bases between. The CDR3 totals 14 residues. Written as DNA, the CDR3 is TGTGCCAGCAGGCCGACCGCAACTAATGAAAAACTGTTTTTT. Translation: CASRPTATNEKLFF.

This clone was seen only a few times. The gene calls are TRBV10-3 and TRBJ2-5; D unclear. There are 12 residues in the CDR3. Germline CDR1 reads ENHRY; CDR2 reads SYGVKD. V lost 0 bases, J lost 4 bases, and 3 bases lay in between. DNA of the CDR3: TGTGCCATCAGTGAGTCGGGAGAGACCCAGTACTTC. Translated, it gives CAISESGETQYF.

This clone appeared a single time. The chain has TRBV27 and TRBJ2-7; 11 nucleotides match TRBD2. Per germline, CDR1 MNHEY and CDR2 SMNVEV (reference sequence). The CDR3 covers 15 residues. The V segment lost 6 bases and the J segment 0 bases; nucleotides outside the gene matches: 4. CDR3 DNA: TGTGCCAGCAGATCTACTAGCGGGAGCTCCTACGAGCAGTACTTC. It codes for CASRSTSGSSYEQYF.

The V call is TRBV25-1, the J call TRBJ2-6, with D tentatively TRBD1 (7 bases). The V end was cut by 8 bases, the J end by 0 bases, with 11 bases between. The CDR3 has 15 amino acids. Germline V gene lookup returns CDR1 MGHDK and CDR2 SYGVNS. This CDR3 reads CASQEGASGANVLTF. The CDR3 DNA reads TGTGCCAGCCAGGAGGGGGCCTCTGGGGCCAACGTCCTGACTTTC.

This sequence joins TRBV4-1 and TRBJ2-7; unclear D gene. V was clipped by 2 bases and J by 3 bases, with 8 bases between them. The CDR3 sequence is 13 residues long. The germline gives CDR1 MGHRA, CDR2 YSYEKL. The CDR3 DNA follows: TGCGCCAGCAGCCAAAGGACCAACTACGAGCAGTACTTC. This gives the protein CASSQRTNYEQYF.

The V and J genes are TRBV5-1 and TRBJ1-1; possible D gene TRBD1, 6 bases. V lost 5 bases, J lost 5 bases, and 16 bases lay in between. This CDR3 comprises 14 residues. CDR1 is SGHRS and CDR2 is YFSETQ in the germline V gene. The CDR3 is CASRGLRGRTEAFF. The DNA for the CDR3 is TGCGCCAGCAGGGGGCTAAGGGGGAGGACTGAAGCTTTCTTT. The full variable domain, with the rest looked up from reference TRBV5-1 and TRBJ1-1, is KAGVTQTPRYLIKTRGQQVTLSCSPISGHRSVSWYQQTPGQGLQFLFEYFSETQRNKGNFPGRFSGRQFSNSRSEMNVSTLELGDSALYLCASRGLRGRTEAFFGQGTRLTVV.

This clone appeared a single time. The chain uses TRBV28 and TRBJ2-3; the match to TRBD2 covers 7 bases. Per germline, CDR1 MDHEN and CDR2 SYDVKM. The V gene end was trimmed by 7 bases and the J gene end by 1 base; junction bases not matched to a gene: 11. This CDR3 region has 16 residues. DNA for the CDR3: TGTGCCAGCAACACTATGACGGCGGGGGGCACAGATACGCAGTATTTT. It yields the protein CASNTMTAGGTDTQYF.